These 4 T cell receptor beta chains were all obtained from the same sample, sequenced in a study of control samples from healthy donors and cancer patients. This table comes from immunoSEQ multiplex PCR, and its TCRdb copy is limited to in-frame clones, with some not included. Of around 100,000 clones in the sample, roughly nine tenths were seen once. The specimen was blood. The receptors were gathered from a woman between 50 and 59 years old in good health.

The chain employs TRBV7-9 and TRBJ2-5; TRBD2 matches at 7 bases. The ends lost 4 bases at V and 4 bases at J; junction bases unmatched: 9. The CDR3 loop spans 15 amino acids. Looked up from germline, CDR1 is SEHNR and CDR2 is FQNEAQ (reference sequence). The CDR3 DNA follows: TGTGCCAGCAGCTACCTCGGGGGGAGGGGAGAGACCCAGTACTTC. Amino acids: CASSYLGGRGETQYF.

The rearrangement uses TRBV2 and TRBJ2-4; 7 nucleotides agree with TRBD1. This CDR3 has 17 residues. Losses at the gene ends were 2 bases for V and 0 bases for J; bases not matched to a gene: 7. Germline assignment: CDR1 SNHLY and CDR2 FYNNEI. CDR3 amino acids: CASSERTGHLAKNIQYF. The CDR3 DNA reads as TGTGCCAGCAGTGAAAGGACAGGTCACTTAGCCAAAAACATTCAGTACTTC.

The chain employs TRBV29-1 and TRBJ2-3; no definite D call. Germline assignment: CDR1 SQVTM and CDR2 ANQGSEA. V was cut by 0 bases and J by 3 bases, with 16 bases left in between. This CDR3 region has 16 residues. The CDR3 DNA follows: TGCAGCGTTGAAGATAGGCACGCGAAATGGACAGATACGCAGTATTTT. It translates to CSVEDRHAKWTDTQYF.

V gene TRBV2 combines with J gene TRBJ2-6; TRBD1 aligns across 9 bases. The CDR3 consists of 18 residues. V shed 6 bases and J 0 bases; nucleotides not matched to a gene: 9. Germline lookup yields CDR1 SNHLY and CDR2 FYNNEI. CDR3: CASRRRTGVTSGANVLTF. CDR3 bases: TGTGCCAGCAGACGGAGGACAGGGGTAACCTCTGGGGCCAACGTCCTGACTTTC. Looking up the rest from reference TRBV2 and TRBJ2-6 gives the full variable domain: EPEVTQTPSHQVTQMGQEVILRCVPISNHLYFYWYRQILGQKVEFLVSFYNNEISEKSEIFDDQFSVERPDGSNFTLKIRSTKLEDSAMYFCASRRRTGVTSGANVLTFGAGSRLTVL.